Presented here are 32 T cell receptor beta chains from one specimen sequenced in a study of regulatory and conventional T cells in RAG deficiency. TCRdb's copy holds only in-frame clones and misses some; the assay was immunoSEQ multiplex PCR. The sample comprises approximately 21,000 clones, 95% to 97% of which are singletons, and over 1% rests with the top ten. Conventional CD4+ T cells were sorted from blood as CD25-low CD127-high cells. This sample also appeared in a second study, on regulatory T cells. This second report adds: The PCR used 52 TRBV and 13 TRBJ primers.

Sequenced: CD25- CD4+ T cells sorted from blood. The receptors were sampled from a human donor in good health.

The chain has TRBV19 and TRBJ2-1; the match to TRBD2 covers 7 bases. This CDR3 spans 13 amino acids. V dropped 5 bases and J dropped 9; count of bases not matched to a gene: 7. The V gene's germline CDR1 is LNHDA and CDR2 SQIVND (reference sequence). The CDR3 coding sequence is TGTGCCAGTAGTGTCGAGTGGGGGGGTGAGCAGTTCTTC. Translating gives CASSVEWGGEQFF.

The chain joins TRBV5-1 to TRBJ2-1; no firm D call. Looked up from germline, CDR1 is SGHRS and CDR2 is YFSETQ. CDR3 size: 15 residues. V shed 3 bases and J shed 0 bases, with 10 bases lying between them. CDR3 DNA sequence: TGCGCCAGCAGCTATGATATTAGCTCCTACAATGAGCAGTTCTTC. Translation: CASSYDISSYNEQFF. The full variable domain, rest sourced from reference TRBV5-1 and TRBJ2-1, is KAGVTQTPRYLIKTRGQQVTLSCSPISGHRSVSWYQQTPGQGLQFLFEYFSETQRNKGNFPGRFSGRQFSNSRSEMNVSTLELGDSALYLCASSYDISSYNEQFFGPGTRLTVL.

The chain couples TRBV5-4 to TRBJ2-2; D perhaps matches TRBD1 (6 bases). V was trimmed by 5 bases and J by 2 bases, leaving 10 bases between them. This CDR3 is built from 14 residues. Germline assignment: CDR1 SGHNT and CDR2 YYREEE (reference sequence). Here the CDR3 DNA reads TGTGCCAGCAGGAAACAGGGCAACACCGGGGAGCTGTTTTTT. It yields the protein CASRKQGNTGELFF.

The chain has TRBV5-4 and TRBJ2-1; 7 nucleotides agree with TRBD2. V trimming: 0 bases; J trimming: 4 bases; junction bases outside the gene matches: 7. The CDR3 spans 16 residues. Germline V gene sequence: CDR1 SGHNT, CDR2 YYREEE (reference sequence). CDR3 amino acids: CASSLGGRESYNEQFF. In DNA form, the CDR3 reads TGTGCCAGCAGCTTGGGTGGGAGGGAGTCGTACAATGAGCAGTTCTTC.

The chain uses TRBV5-6 and TRBJ1-1, with D perhaps TRBD1 (5 bases). The CDR3 consists of 13 residues. The V gene lost 7 bases and the J gene lost 5 bases, with 15 bases spanning the gap. Germline CDR1 SGHDT, CDR2 YYEEEE. CDR3 amino acids: CASSQGAGTEAFF. DNA for the CDR3: TGTGCCAGCTCCCAAGGGGCGGGGACTGAAGCTTTCTTT.

This sequence joins TRBV7-6 and TRBJ1-4, with D tentatively TRBD1 (6 bases). Germline CDR1 SGHVS, CDR2 FNYEAQ. This CDR3 spans 17 amino acids. V shed 6 bases and J shed 2 bases, with 19 bases lying between them. The DNA for the CDR3 is TGTGCCAGCAGTCCCCAGACAGGCTACGCCACTAATGAAAAACTGTTTTTT. This translates into CASSPQTGYATNEKLFF.

The chain combines TRBV29-1 with TRBJ1-1; TRBD1 matches at 7 bases. V lost 8 bases, J lost 5 bases, and 8 bases stayed unmatched. Germline V gene data show CDR1 as SQVTM and CDR2 as ANQGSEA. The CDR3 has 12 amino acids. In DNA form, the CDR3 reads TGCAGCTCTTGGACAGGCGGGACTGAAGCTTTCTTT. Amino acid sequence: CSSWTGGTEAFF. Together with reference TRBV29-1 and TRBJ1-1, the CDR3 gives the full variable domain: SAVISQKPSRDICQRGTSLTIQCQVDSQVTMMFWYRQQPGQSLTLIATANQGSEATYESGFVIDKFPISRPNLTFSTLTVSNMSPEDSSIYLCSSWTGGTEAFFGQGTRLTVV.

The chain employs TRBV2 and TRBJ1-5, with 7 bases aligning to TRBD1. This CDR3 comprises 18 residues. Looked up from germline, CDR1 is SNHLY and CDR2 is FYNNEI. J gave up 0 bases and V 0 bases, and 8 bases lay outside the gene matches. CDR3 nucleotide sequence: TGTGCCAGCAGTGAAGCTCTCCTGGGACAGCCTAGCAATCAGCCCCAGCATTTT. Protein: CASSEALLGQPSNQPQHF.

The CDR3 is CASGRKAKNIQYF. The CDR3 nucleotides read TGTGCCAGCGGGAGAAAAGCCAAAAACATTCAGTACTTC. This chain joins TRBV6-5 and TRBJ2-4; weak D call: TRBD2 (5 bases). The CDR3 is 13 amino acids. Germline CDR1 MNHEY, CDR2 SVGAGI. V gave up 8 bases and J gave up 0 bases, with 8 bases separating them.

The chain carries TRBV5-6 and TRBJ1-2; D may be TRBD1 (5 bases). This CDR3 spans 13 amino acids. CDR1 and CDR2 (germline): SGHDT, YYEEEE. Between the trimmed V and J ends, which lost 4 bases and 8 bases, there was a span of 15 bases. As DNA, the CDR3 is TGTGCCAGCAGCACCGCAGGGATTCAAGGCTACACCTTC. Its protein product is CASSTAGIQGYTF. Looking up the rest from reference TRBV5-6 and TRBJ1-2 gives the full variable domain: DAGVTQSPTHLIKTRGQQVTLRCSPKSGHDTVSWYQQALGQGPQFIFQYYEEEERQRGNFPDRFSGHQFPNYSSELNVNALLLGDSALYLCASSTAGIQGYTFGSGTRLTVV.

The chain joins TRBV19 to TRBJ1-1; D call uncertain. The V gene lost 3 bases and the J gene lost 0 bases, with 14 bases spanning the gap. The CDR3 loop spans 16 amino acids. Germline loops: CDR1 LNHDA, CDR2 SQIVND (reference sequence). The CDR3 sequence: CASSIIEASVNTEAFF. For the CDR3, the DNA is TGTGCCAGTAGTATTATAGAGGCCAGCGTGAACACTGAAGCTTTCTTT.

The V call is TRBV18, the J call TRBJ2-1; 10 bases agree with TRBD1. Germline V gene sequence: CDR1 KGHSH, CDR2 LQKENI. The CDR3 covers 15 residues. J lost 5 bases, V lost 6 bases, and 7 bases had no gene match. CDR3 DNA: TGTGCCAGCTCGTCTGGGACAGGGGTTAACAATGAGCAGTTCTTC. Its translation is CASSSGTGVNNEQFF.

A word on this clone: At the DNA level, this CDR3 is encoded by other sequences in the same sample as well. The chain carries TRBV5-1 and TRBJ1-4; D gene unclear. V lost 0 bases and J 5 bases, leaving 8 bases between the germline ends. The germline CDR1 and CDR2 sequences are SGHRS and YFSETQ. This CDR3 is 14 amino acids long. The DNA for the CDR3 is TGCGCCAGCAGCTTGGACAGTACAAATGAAAAACTGTTTTTT. Residues: CASSLDSTNEKLFF.

This chain links TRBV5-4 with TRBJ1-1; possible D gene TRBD1, 5 bases. CDR3 length: 14 amino acids. The V gene lost 2 bases and the J gene lost 4 bases, with 12 bases spanning the gap. Looked up from germline, CDR1 is SGHNT and CDR2 is YYREEE (reference sequence). The CDR3 DNA follows: TGTGCCAGCAGCTTTTTCGGGGGTGGCACTGAAGCTTTCTTT. Translated, it gives CASSFFGGGTEAFF.

CDR3 sequence (DNA): TGCGCCAGCAGCTTGGGGCTAGCGGGGGCTGGGGTAGAGACCCAGTACTTC. Protein: CASSLGLAGAGVETQYF. This chain connects TRBV5-1 to TRBJ2-5, with 10 bases aligning to TRBD2. Per the germline V gene, CDR1 is SGHRS and CDR2 is YFSETQ. CDR3 length equals 17 residues. J gave up 4 bases and V 0 bases, and 9 bases lay outside the gene matches.

The sample holds one count of this clone. The chain recombines TRBV4-2 with TRBJ2-1; 11 nucleotides match TRBD2. The ends lost 2 bases at V and 3 bases at J; junction bases unmatched: 3. The CDR3 extends over 16 amino acids. Germline-derived CDR1 and CDR2 are LGHNA and YNFKEQ. CDR3 coding DNA: TGTGCCAGCAGCCAACAGCTAGCGGGGGGCTACAATGAGCAGTTCTTC. Protein: CASSQQLAGGYNEQFF.

The table lists this clone with a count of one. The genes are TRBV11-3 and TRBJ2-3, with TRBD2 identical over 8 bases. The CDR3 runs 18 residues. Unmatched junction bases numbered 8, after V lost 0 bases and J lost 0 bases. Germline-derived CDR1 and CDR2 are SGHNT and YENEEA. This CDR3 reads CASSLEYSGDSSTDTQYF. For the CDR3, the DNA is TGTGCCAGCAGCTTAGAGTATAGCGGGGACTCTAGCACAGATACGCAGTATTTT.

V is TRBV10-1 and J is TRBJ2-1; 10 nucleotides agree with TRBD2. Germline V gene lookup returns CDR1 WNHNN and CDR2 SYGVQD (reference sequence). This CDR3 has 14 amino acids. After removal of 5 bases from V and 6 bases from J, the junction contained 4 bases not matched to a gene. Here the CDR3 DNA reads TGCGCCAGCAGTTTTATAGCGGGGGGCAATGAGCAGTTCTTC. It encodes CASSFIAGGNEQFF.

The chain is built from TRBV5-8 and TRBJ2-7, with 7 nucleotides matching TRBD1. CDR1 is SGHTS, CDR2 YDEGEE, per germline. V dropped 2 bases and J dropped 3; count of bases not matched to a gene: 2. This CDR3 region has 13 residues. CDR3 bases: TGTGCCAGCAGCTTTGACAGGGACTACGAGCAGTACTTC. It is translated as CASSFDRDYEQYF.

This sequence joins TRBV9 and TRBJ2-1; a weak D match, TRBD2 (5 bases). Trimming stripped 0 bases from V and 2 bases from J, with 18 bases between. This CDR3 comprises 18 residues. From germline, CDR1 is SGDLS and CDR2 YYNGEE. In nucleotides, the CDR3 is TGTGCCAGCAGCGTAGCCCCCCCGGACTCGCCCCCCTACAATGAGCAGTTCTTC. Residues: CASSVAPPDSPPYNEQFF. Supplemented by reference TRBV9 and TRBJ2-1, the full variable domain reads DSGVTQTPKHLITATGQRVTLRCSPRSGDLSVYWYQQSLDQGLQFLIQYYNGEERAKGNILERFSAQQFPDLHSELNLSSLELGDSALYFCASSVAPPDSPPYNEQFFGPGTRLTVL.

This chain joins TRBV30 and TRBJ2-2, with D possibly TRBD2 on 5 matching bases. With 0 bases removed from V and 2 bases from J, the gap between germline ends came to 19 bases. CDR3 length equals 18 residues. In germline, CDR1 is GTSNPN, CDR2 SVGIG (reference sequence). CDR3 sequence (DNA): TGTGCCTGGAGTGTACCTGGAGTGAGAGCGGTCAACACCGGGGAGCTGTTTTTT. Translated, it gives CAWSVPGVRAVNTGELFF.

The CDR3 DNA is TGTGCCAGCAACTCCGGGACAGGTCCCTACGAGCAGTACTTC. Amino acid sequence: CASNSGTGPYEQYF. The chain is built from TRBV9 and TRBJ2-7; the match to TRBD1 covers 8 bases. The CDR3 is made up of 14 amino acids. The germline V gene has CDR1 SGDLS and CDR2 YYNGEE. J gave up 2 bases and V 6 bases, and 7 bases lay outside the gene matches.

As DNA, the CDR3 is TGTGCCAGCAGCCCCCGGGGGGACATGAACACTGAAGCTTTCTTT. It translates to CASSPRGDMNTEAFF. The chain links TRBV7-3 to TRBJ1-1; D is possibly TRBD1 (6 bases). Germline V gene sequence: CDR1 SGHTA, CDR2 FQGTGA. The CDR3 runs 15 residues. V was pared by 5 bases and J by 0 bases, with 13 bases between.

The chain carries TRBV30 and TRBJ1-2; D is possibly TRBD1 (6 bases). V was clipped by 0 bases and J by 8 bases, with 22 bases between them. The CDR3 consists of 16 residues. Germline-derived CDR1 and CDR2 are GTSNPN and SVGIG (reference sequence). The CDR3: CAWSVRSGTTAGGYTF. CDR3 nucleotides: TGTGCCTGGAGTGTAAGGAGCGGGACAACCGCGGGGGGCTACACCTTC.

This clone has a single count. V is TRBV6-5 and J is TRBJ1-1; 7 nucleotides line up with TRBD1. The CDR3 runs 13 residues. Per the germline V gene, CDR1 is MNHEY and CDR2 is SVGAGI. Trimming removed 6 bases from V and 4 bases from J; junction bases left unmatched: 5. CDR3 in DNA: TGTGCCAGCAGGCCGACAGGGTTCACTGAAGCTTTCTTT. Translating gives CASRPTGFTEAFF.

The rearrangement links TRBV18 to TRBJ1-1; D gene unclear. Trimming left V 0 bases short and J 0 bases short, with 2 bases between. Germline V gene data show CDR1 as KGHSH and CDR2 as LQKENI. CDR3 length: 13 residues. CDR3 sequence: CASSPPVNTEAFF. CDR3 nucleotides: TGTGCCAGCTCACCACCCGTGAACACTGAAGCTTTCTTT.

The rearrangement uses TRBV7-3 and TRBJ1-1, with D hard to call. From germline, CDR1 is SGHTA and CDR2 FQGTGA. V was trimmed by 2 bases and J by 1 base, leaving 5 bases between them. The CDR3 totals 13 residues. The CDR3 DNA reads as TGTGCCAGCAGCTTACAGGAGAACACTGAAGCTTTCTTT. It codes for CASSLQENTEAFF.

This clone was detected only once. This sequence joins TRBV7-2 and TRBJ2-1; D perhaps matches TRBD1 (6 bases). With 6 bases removed from V and 10 bases from J, the gap between germline ends came to 19 bases. Germline loops: CDR1 SGHTA, CDR2 FQGNSA. This CDR3 is 14 amino acids long. CDR3 region: CASSFTRGKTEQFF. CDR3 nucleotide sequence: TGTGCCAGCAGTTTCACGAGGGGGAAAACCGAGCAGTTCTTC.

The V and J genes are TRBV5-1 and TRBJ1-1; maybe TRBD1 (6 bases). The CDR3 spans 14 residues. V lost 5 bases and J lost 0, with 11 bases in between. Germline CDR1 and CDR2: SGHRS and YFSETQ. The CDR3 sequence: CASRTTGLNTEAFF. The CDR3 coding sequence is TGCGCCAGCAGGACCACAGGGCTGAACACTGAAGCTTTCTTT.

Written as DNA, the CDR3 is TGTGCCAGCAGCCCCACAGGGTGGAACACTGAAGCTTTCTTT. Its translation is CASSPTGWNTEAFF. The genes are TRBV7-2 and TRBJ1-1, with D perhaps TRBD1 (6 bases). Trimming took 5 bases from V and 1 from J, leaving 11 bases between them. This CDR3 comprises 14 residues. CDR1 SGHTA and CDR2 FQGNSA come from the germline V gene. The variable domain in full, with the rest retrieved from reference TRBV7-2 and TRBJ1-1, is GAGVSQSPSNKVTEKGKDVELRCDPISGHTALYWYRQSLGQGLEFLIYFQGNSAPDKSGLPSDRFSAERTGGSVSTLTIQRTQQEDSAVYLCASSPTGWNTEAFFGQGTRLTVV.

The V gene is TRBV7-9, the J gene TRBJ2-1, with 8 bases matching TRBD2. Unmatched junction bases numbered 10, after V lost 2 bases and J lost 7 bases. CDR3 length: 16 amino acids. Germline V CDR1 and CDR2: SEHNR, FQNEAQ (reference sequence). The CDR3 protein is CASSLPQAGEANEQFF. CDR3 bases: TGTGCCAGCAGCTTACCCCAAGCGGGGGAGGCAAATGAGCAGTTCTTC.

Notes on this clone: The junction differs from germline at one of its ends, possibly a read error. DNA for the CDR3: TGTGCCTGGGGTGTAGGCGGGGCTATAGAGACCCAGTACTTC. Amino acid sequence: CAWGVGGAIETQYF. The genes are TRBV30 and TRBJ2-5; the D gene is possibly TRBD2 (6 bases). The germline V gene encodes CDR1 GTSNPN and CDR2 SVGIG (reference sequence). This CDR3 has 14 residues. Full variable domain (rest looked up from reference TRBV30 and TRBJ2-5): SQTIHQWPATLVQPVGSPLSLECTVEGTSNPNLYWYRQAAGRGLQLLFYSVGIGQISSEVPQNLSASRPQDRQFILSSKKLLLSDSGFYLCAWGVGGAIETQYFGPGTRLLVL.